A single sample is the source of the 21 T cell receptor beta chains below, sequenced in a study of blood T cell repertoires in COVID-19. The protocol was immunoSEQ multiplex PCR, while the TCRdb copy is restricted to in-frame clones and leaves out a portion. The table shows about 120,000 clones, with 86% occurring only once. Sequenced sample: peripheral blood. The receptors were gathered from a man aged 40-50 years with acute or convalescent COVID-19.

The chain has TRBV30 and TRBJ1-2; 9 bases line up with TRBD1. The CDR3 is 13 amino acids. CDR1 is GTSNPN and CDR2 is SVGIG in the germline V gene (reference sequence). V shed 6 bases and J 3 bases; nucleotides not matched to a gene: 5. DNA of the CDR3: TGTGCCTGCACGGACAGGGGTCACTATGGCTACACCTTC. It yields the protein CACTDRGHYGYTF.

This clone was detected once. V is TRBV25-1 and J is TRBJ2-3; TRBD1 agrees at 7 bases. CDR1 is MGHDK and CDR2 is SYGVNS in the germline V gene. Unmatched junction bases numbered 7, after V lost 6 bases and J lost 1 base. The CDR3 extends over 15 amino acids. The CDR3 bases are TGTGCCAGCAGAGGGGGCTGGCCTCGCACAGATACGCAGTATTTT. It translates to CASRGGWPRTDTQYF.

The V call is TRBV19, the J call TRBJ2-4, with D possibly matching TRBD2 (5 bases). Germline assignment: CDR1 LNHDA and CDR2 SQIVND (reference sequence). This CDR3 has 16 amino acids. Trimming shortened V by 4 bases and J by 6 bases, and 19 bases separated the two germline ends. Written as DNA, the CDR3 is TGTGCCAGTAGTACTGGTCAAAGGAGCGGCGGAAACATTCAGTACTTC. Protein: CASSTGQRSGGNIQYF.

The chain carries TRBV2 and TRBJ2-2; D is perhaps TRBD1 (5 bases). The CDR3 has 14 amino acids. CDR1 is SNHLY and CDR2 is FYNNEI in the germline V gene. Trimming took off 2 bases at V and 4 bases at J, with 8 bases between the two ends. In DNA form, the CDR3 reads TGTGCCAGCAGTGAAATACAGGCCACCGGGGAGCTGTTTTTT. Encoded protein: CASSEIQATGELFF. The whole variable domain, remainder taken from reference TRBV2 and TRBJ2-2, is EPEVTQTPSHQVTQMGQEVILRCVPISNHLYFYWYRQILGQKVEFLVSFYNNEISEKSEIFDDQFSVERPDGSNFTLKIRSTKLEDSAMYFCASSEIQATGELFFGEGSRLTVL.

This sequence joins TRBV5-4 and TRBJ1-4, with D possibly TRBD1 on 6 matching bases. CDR3 length equals 14 residues. CDR1 SGHNT and CDR2 YYREEE come from the germline V gene (reference sequence). V was trimmed by 4 bases and J by 5 bases, leaving 12 bases between them. The CDR3 region has the DNA TGTGCCAGCAGCCCCACAGGGCCAAATGAAAAACTGTTTTTT. Residues: CASSPTGPNEKLFF.

This chain connects TRBV6-5 to TRBJ2-7; 10 bases fit TRBD1. Looked up from germline, CDR1 is MNHEY and CDR2 is SVGAGI. Unmatched junction bases numbered 7, after V lost 9 bases and J lost 5 bases. This CDR3 is built from 13 residues. CDR3: CASRTGGRDEQYF. In DNA form, the CDR3 reads TGTGCCAGTCGGACAGGGGGGAGAGACGAGCAGTACTTC.

This clone was detected only once. The chain links TRBV7-9 to TRBJ1-2; 7 bases are shared with TRBD1. CDR1 and CDR2 from the germline V gene are SEHNR and FQNEAQ (reference sequence). Trimming removed 5 bases from V and 7 bases from J; junction bases left unmatched: 7. The CDR3 has 13 amino acids. The CDR3, as DNA: TGTGCCAGCAGCGGGGACAGACTCTTTGGCTACACCTTC. This sequence encodes CASSGDRLFGYTF.

The rearrangement joins TRBV2 to TRBJ1-1; the match to TRBD1 covers 7 bases. The V and J ends lost 6 bases and 5 bases, in that order; junction bases with no gene match: 9. CDR1 is SNHLY, CDR2 FYNNEI, per germline. This CDR3 comprises 14 residues. In nucleotides, the CDR3 is TGTGCCAGCAGCATTAGGGGGCGGGGTACTGAAGCTTTCTTT. Translating gives CASSIRGRGTEAFF.

This chain links TRBV9 with TRBJ1-6, with D perhaps TRBD1 (6 bases). This CDR3 spans 16 amino acids. Per the germline V gene, CDR1 is SGDLS and CDR2 is YYNGEE. V was pared by 0 bases and J by 6 bases, with 13 bases between. The CDR3 DNA is TGTGCCAGCAGCGTAGCACAGGGAGTCAGTAATTCACCCCTCCACTTT. It is translated as CASSVAQGVSNSPLHF.

This clone was seen a handful of times. The rearrangement joins TRBV15 to TRBJ1-4; 12 bases align to TRBD1. The CDR3 is 16 residues long. Germline-derived CDR1 and CDR2 are LNHNV and YYDKDF (reference sequence). The V gene end was trimmed by 0 bases and the J gene end by 11 bases; junction bases not matched to a gene: 7. The CDR3 reads CATSRDPGTGGGKLFF. CDR3 in DNA: TGTGCCACCAGCAGAGACCCCGGGACAGGGGGCGGGAAACTGTTTTTT.

The chain couples TRBV27 to TRBJ1-2; D perhaps matches TRBD1 (5 bases). Trimming took 0 bases from V and 1 from J, leaving 6 bases between them. The CDR3 covers 14 residues. CDR1 is MNHEY and CDR2 is SMNVEV in the germline V gene (reference sequence). The CDR3 here is CASSLSGVNYGYTF. CDR3 nucleotides: TGTGCCAGCAGTTTATCAGGGGTTAACTATGGCTACACCTTC.

The table lists this clone with a count of one. The chain couples TRBV7-2 to TRBJ1-2; D is unclear. The V gene lost 5 bases and the J gene lost 0 bases, with 10 bases spanning the gap. The CDR3 contains 14 residues. Looked up from germline, CDR1 is SGHTA and CDR2 is FQGNSA. The DNA of the CDR3 is TGTGCCAGCAGCACCTATAGCACTAACTATGGCTACACCTTC. This gives the protein CASSTYSTNYGYTF.

The chain carries TRBV2 and TRBJ1-5; a weak D match, TRBD1 (6 bases). V lost 4 bases, J lost 6 bases, and 10 bases lay in between. This CDR3 has 13 amino acids. Germline CDR1 reads SNHLY; CDR2 reads FYNNEI. This chain's CDR3 is CASSGQVGQPQHF. The CDR3 DNA reads TGTGCCAGCAGTGGACAGGTTGGTCAGCCCCAGCATTTT.

The chain combines TRBV30 with TRBJ2-1, with 8 bases identical to TRBD1. V shed 4 bases and J 4 bases; nucleotides not matched to a gene: 6. The germline V gene encodes CDR1 GTSNPN and CDR2 SVGIG (reference sequence). The CDR3 loop spans 14 amino acids. CDR3 coding DNA: TGTGCCTGGACTCAGGGGGCGAGTTACAATGAGCAGTTCTTC. Its protein is CAWTQGASYNEQFF.

This clone was picked up one time. The chain is built from TRBV7-2 and TRBJ1-5, with 8 bases aligning to TRBD1. The CDR3 loop spans 14 amino acids. V was clipped by 5 bases and J by 3 bases; unmatched bases: 3. Looked up from germline, CDR1 is SGHTA and CDR2 is FQGNSA. The CDR3 DNA sequence: TGTGCCAGCAGCGTGACAGGGGACAATCAGCCCCAGCATTTT. Translated: CASSVTGDNQPQHF.

This clone was observed a single time. The rearrangement uses TRBV6-5 and TRBJ1-2, with D hard to call. This CDR3 contains 11 residues. Germline values: CDR1 MNHEY, CDR2 SVGAGI. Trimming pared 6 bases from V and 7 bases from J, leaving 9 bases between. Written as DNA, the CDR3 is TGTGCCAGCAGCGTTATGGCTGGCTACACCTTC. It encodes CASSVMAGYTF.

The chain carries TRBV30 and TRBJ1-3, with no clear D. Germline lookup yields CDR1 GTSNPN and CDR2 SVGIG (reference sequence). V lost 4 bases and J lost 0, with 13 bases in between. The length of the CDR3 is 15 residues. CDR3 bases: TGTGCCTGGAAGGTCAGGCCTTCCTCTGGAAACACCATATATTTT. Translated, it gives CAWKVRPSSGNTIYF.

This clone was recorded only once. The chain recombines TRBV19 with TRBJ2-7; D may be TRBD1 (6 bases). CDR3 size: 14 residues. Trimming cost V 4 bases and J 7 bases, with 17 bases left between them. Per germline, CDR1 LNHDA and CDR2 SQIVND (reference sequence). The CDR3 sequence is CASSTETLGGEQYF. CDR3 in DNA: TGTGCCAGTAGTACTGAGACACTAGGGGGAGAGCAGTACTTC.

The genes are TRBV5-6 and TRBJ2-5; 8 bases agree with TRBD1. Germline-derived CDR1 and CDR2 are SGHDT and YYEEEE. J lost 2 bases, V lost 0 bases, and 3 bases had no gene match. This CDR3 is 15 amino acids long. The CDR3 bases are TGTGCCAGCAGCTTGGTTGGGACAGGTCAAGAGACCCAGTACTTC. Residues: CASSLVGTGQETQYF.

This clone has just a few counts. V gene TRBV7-6 combines with J gene TRBJ1-5; the D is unclear. The length of the CDR3 is 15 residues. V lost 1 base, J lost 1 base, and 8 bases lay in between. Germline V gene data show CDR1 as SGHVS and CDR2 as FNYEAQ. CDR3 DNA: TGTGCCAGCAGCTTAGGAGGGATGAGCAATCAGCCCCAGCATTTT. Translation: CASSLGGMSNQPQHF.

This chain connects TRBV19 to TRBJ2-5, with D possibly matching TRBD1 (7 bases). Germline CDR1 is LNHDA and CDR2 is SQIVND (reference sequence). CDR3 size: 13 residues. Trimming pared 9 bases from V and 5 bases from J, leaving 16 bases between. The CDR3 DNA sequence: TGTGCCAGATACAGGGGAGGCGCGGAGACCCAGTACTTC. Translation: CARYRGGAETQYF.